The subject of this entry is one TCR beta chain. The sample comes from a study of blood T cell repertoires in COVID-19. Study background: The United States, Italy and Spain were the sources of the acute and convalescent COVID-19 samples.

The germline CDR1 and CDR2 sequences are SGHRS and YFSETQ. Trimming removed 5 bases from V and 4 bases from J; junction bases left unmatched: 8. The CDR3 consists of 15 residues. Original processing methods: Quantification of nucleated cells was approximated via reference gene primer amplification. Here immunoSEQ multiplex PCR was the method, and the copy in TCRdb shows in-frame clones only, minus some. That table furnishes V, J and clone size, whereas the DNA furnished D and trimming. Among around 250,000 clones listed, around 80% were seen once. In terms of age and location, participants ranged from roughly 18 to 89 years and lived in about 25 US areas. Participants reported their clinical history, and cohort assignment relied on those reports.

This chain joins TRBV5-1 and TRBJ1-2; TRBD1 aligns across 10 bases. The receptor comes from a young man with acute COVID-19. The sequenced sample consisted of PBMCs or T cells enriched from blood (not recorded which). In DNA, the CDR3 is TGCGCCAGCAGAGAGGACAGGGGGATGGGCTATGGCTACACCTTC. This encodes CASREDRGMGYGYTF.